This T cell receptor (beta chain) was recorded in a study of Graves' ophthalmopathy and Graves' hyperthyroidism. V dropped 6 bases and J dropped 7 bases, with 10 bases sitting between them. The CDR3 spans 12 residues. CDR1 and CDR2 from the germline V gene are SGHTA and FQGNSA. Sampling approximately 10 ml of fresh peripheral blood provided the PBMCs. As the template, RNA transcripts were used to amplify TCR beta CDR3 regions. RT-PCR in the first round used HTBI primers; a second-round multiplex PCR followed. TCRdb analysed the multiplex PCR reads with MiXCR anew, one entry per CDR3 protein. The sample has 40,000 to 50,000 distinct CDR3 sequences, around 50% seen once.

This chain joins TRBV7-2 and TRBJ2-1; no clear D gene. The TCR sequence derives from an adult man with Graves' ophthalmopathy. Source material: peripheral blood. The CDR3 DNA is TGTGCCAGCAGGTCAGACTGGAATGAGCAGTTCTTC. It codes for CASRSDWNEQFF.